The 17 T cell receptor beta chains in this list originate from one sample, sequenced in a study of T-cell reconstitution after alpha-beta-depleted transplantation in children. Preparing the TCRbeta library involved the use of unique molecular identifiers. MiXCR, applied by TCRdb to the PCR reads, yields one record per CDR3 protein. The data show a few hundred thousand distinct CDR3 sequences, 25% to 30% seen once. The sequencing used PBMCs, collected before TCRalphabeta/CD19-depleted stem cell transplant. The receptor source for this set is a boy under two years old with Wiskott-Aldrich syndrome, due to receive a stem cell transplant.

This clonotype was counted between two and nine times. CDR3 in amino acids: CAIADTFFSYNEQFF. The CDR3 DNA follows: TGTGCCATCGCGGACACCTTTTTCTCCTACAATGAGCAGTTCTTC. V gene TRBV10-3 combines with J gene TRBJ2-1, with D maybe TRBD1 (5 bases). The V gene lost 8 bases and the J gene lost 0 bases, with 14 bases spanning the gap. This CDR3 region has 15 residues. From germline, CDR1 is ENHRY and CDR2 SYGVKD.

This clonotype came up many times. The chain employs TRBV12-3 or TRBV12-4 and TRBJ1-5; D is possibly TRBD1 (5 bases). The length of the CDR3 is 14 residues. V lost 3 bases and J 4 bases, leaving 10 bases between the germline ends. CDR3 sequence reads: CASSLNGGNQPQHF. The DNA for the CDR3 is TGTGCCAGCAGTTTGAACGGGGGGAATCAGCCCCAGCATTTT.

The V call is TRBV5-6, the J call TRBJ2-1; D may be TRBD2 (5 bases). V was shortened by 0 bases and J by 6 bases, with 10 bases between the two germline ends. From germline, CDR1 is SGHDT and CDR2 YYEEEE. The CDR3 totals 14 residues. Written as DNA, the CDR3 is TGTGCCAGCAGCTTGGGTCGAGGGCGCAATGAGCAGTTCTTC. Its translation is CASSLGRGRNEQFF.

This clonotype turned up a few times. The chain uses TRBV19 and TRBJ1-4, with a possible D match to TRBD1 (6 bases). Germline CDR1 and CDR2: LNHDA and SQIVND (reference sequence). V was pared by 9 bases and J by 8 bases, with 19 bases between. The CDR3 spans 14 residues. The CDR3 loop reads CARRGVNRMEKLFF. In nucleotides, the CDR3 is TGTGCCAGAAGGGGGGTTAATCGGATGGAAAAACTGTTTTTT. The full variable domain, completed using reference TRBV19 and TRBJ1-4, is DGGITQSPKYLFRKEGQNVTLSCEQNLNHDAMYWYRQDPGQGLRLIYYSQIVNDFQKGDIAEGYSVSREKKESFPLTVTSAQKNPTAFYLCARRGVNRMEKLFFGSGTQLSVL.

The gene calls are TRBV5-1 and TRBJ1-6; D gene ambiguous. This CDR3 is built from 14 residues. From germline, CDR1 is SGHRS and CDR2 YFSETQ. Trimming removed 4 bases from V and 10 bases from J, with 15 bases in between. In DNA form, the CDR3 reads TGCGCCAGCAGCAATGGGGTCCAACTGTCACCCCTCCACTTT. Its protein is CASSNGVQLSPLHF.

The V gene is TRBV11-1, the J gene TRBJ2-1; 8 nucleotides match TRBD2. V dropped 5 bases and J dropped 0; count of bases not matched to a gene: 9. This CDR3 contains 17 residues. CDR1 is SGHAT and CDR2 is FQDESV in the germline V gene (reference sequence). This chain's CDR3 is CASSRRAGGDSYNEQFF. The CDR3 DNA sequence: TGTGCCAGCAGCCGTAGGGCGGGAGGCGACTCCTACAATGAGCAGTTCTTC.

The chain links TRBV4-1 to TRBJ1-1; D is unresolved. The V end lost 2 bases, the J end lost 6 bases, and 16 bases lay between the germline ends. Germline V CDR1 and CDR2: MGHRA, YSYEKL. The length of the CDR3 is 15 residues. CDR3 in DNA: TGCGCCAGCAGCCAACCGAGGACGGGGAGGGCTGAAGCTTTCTTT. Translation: CASSQPRTGRAEAFF.

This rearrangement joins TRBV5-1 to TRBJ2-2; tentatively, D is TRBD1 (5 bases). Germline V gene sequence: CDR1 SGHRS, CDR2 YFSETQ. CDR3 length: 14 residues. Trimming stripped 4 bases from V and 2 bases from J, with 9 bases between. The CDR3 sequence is CASSPDSNTGELFF. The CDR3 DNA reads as TGCGCCAGCAGCCCCGACAGCAACACCGGGGAGCTGTTTTTT.

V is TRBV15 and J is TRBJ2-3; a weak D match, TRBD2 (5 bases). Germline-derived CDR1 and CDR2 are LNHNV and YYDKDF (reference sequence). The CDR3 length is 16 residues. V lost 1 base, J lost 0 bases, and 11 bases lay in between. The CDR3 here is CATSRVMERSTDTQYF. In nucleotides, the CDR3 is TGTGCCACCAGCAGAGTCATGGAGCGGAGCACAGATACGCAGTATTTT.

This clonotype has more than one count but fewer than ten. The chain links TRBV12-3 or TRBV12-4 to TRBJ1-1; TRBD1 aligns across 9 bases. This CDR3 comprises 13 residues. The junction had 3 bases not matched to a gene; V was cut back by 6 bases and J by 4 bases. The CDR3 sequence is CASRETGGTEAFF. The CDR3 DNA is TGTGCCAGCAGAGAGACAGGGGGCACTGAAGCTTTCTTT.

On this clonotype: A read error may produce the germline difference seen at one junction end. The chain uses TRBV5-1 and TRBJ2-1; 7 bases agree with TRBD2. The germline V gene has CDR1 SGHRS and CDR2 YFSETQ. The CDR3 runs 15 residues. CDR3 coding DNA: TGCGCCAGCAGCGTTCGGGACTACTCCTACAATCAGCAGTTCTTC. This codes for CASSVRDYSYNQQFF.

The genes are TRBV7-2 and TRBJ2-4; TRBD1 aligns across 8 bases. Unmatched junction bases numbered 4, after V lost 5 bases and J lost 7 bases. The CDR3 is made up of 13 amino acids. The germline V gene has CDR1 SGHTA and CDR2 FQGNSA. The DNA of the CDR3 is TGTGCCAGCAGCCGGACAGGGAAGAACATTCAGTACTTC. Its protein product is CASSRTGKNIQYF. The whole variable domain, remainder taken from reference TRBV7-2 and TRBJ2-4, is GAGVSQSPSNKVTEKGKDVELRCDPISGHTALYWYRQSLGQGLEFLIYFQGNSAPDKSGLPSDRFSAERTGGSVSTLTIQRTQQEDSAVYLCASSRTGKNIQYFGAGTRLSVL.

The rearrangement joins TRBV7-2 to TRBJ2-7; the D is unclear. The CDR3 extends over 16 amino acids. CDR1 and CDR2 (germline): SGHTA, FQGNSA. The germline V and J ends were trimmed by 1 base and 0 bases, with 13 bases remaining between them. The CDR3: CASSLVVGLSSYEQYF. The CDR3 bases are TGTGCCAGCAGCTTAGTGGTAGGCCTTAGCTCCTACGAGCAGTACTTC.

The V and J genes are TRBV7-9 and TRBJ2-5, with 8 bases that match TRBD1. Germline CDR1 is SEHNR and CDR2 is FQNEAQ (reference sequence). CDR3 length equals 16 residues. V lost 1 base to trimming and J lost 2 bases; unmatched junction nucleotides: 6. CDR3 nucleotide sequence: TGTGCCAGCAGCTTAGAAGGGACAGGAACGCAAGAGACCCAGTACTTC. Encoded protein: CASSLEGTGTQETQYF.

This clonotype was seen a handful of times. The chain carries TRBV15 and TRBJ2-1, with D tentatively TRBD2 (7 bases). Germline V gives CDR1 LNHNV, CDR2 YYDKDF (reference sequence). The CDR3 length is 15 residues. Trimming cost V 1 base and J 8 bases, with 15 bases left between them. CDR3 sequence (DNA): TGTGCCACCAGCAGAGGGGGGGAGGGGGGTGATGAGCAGTTCTTC. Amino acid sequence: CATSRGGEGGDEQFF.

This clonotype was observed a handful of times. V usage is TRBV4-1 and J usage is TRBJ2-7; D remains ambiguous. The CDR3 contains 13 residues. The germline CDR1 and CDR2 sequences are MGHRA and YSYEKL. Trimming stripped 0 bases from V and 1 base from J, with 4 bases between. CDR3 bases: TGCGCCAGCAGCCAAGATGAATCCTACGAGCAGTACTTC. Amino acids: CASSQDESYEQYF.

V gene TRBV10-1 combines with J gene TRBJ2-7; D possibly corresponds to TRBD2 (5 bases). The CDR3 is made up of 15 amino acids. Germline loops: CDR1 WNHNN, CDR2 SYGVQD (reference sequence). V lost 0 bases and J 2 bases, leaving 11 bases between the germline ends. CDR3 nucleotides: TGCGCCAGCAGTGAGTCGCGGACTCGACCCTACGAGCAGTACTTC. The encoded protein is CASSESRTRPYEQYF.